A single count supports the clone carrying this T cell receptor beta chain. This record comes from a study of cytomegalovirus exposure and HLA in healthy donors. TCRdb's copy holds only in-frame clones and misses some; the assay was immunoSEQ multiplex PCR. The sample lists around 240,000 clones, 90% occurring once. CDR3 length equals 12 residues. Germline V gene sequence: CDR1 SGHTS, CDR2 YDEGEE. The J segment lost 5 bases and the V segment lost 7 bases, leaving 0 bases of the junction unmatched. Sequencing was carried out using PBMCs. The receptor was derived from a woman aged 18-29 years in good health and CMV-seronegative. The rearrangement joins TRBV5-8 to TRBJ1-5; 10 bases agree with TRBD1. CDR3 sequence (DNA): TGTGCCAGCGGGACAGGGGATCAGCCCCAGCATTTT. It encodes CASGTGDQPQHF.